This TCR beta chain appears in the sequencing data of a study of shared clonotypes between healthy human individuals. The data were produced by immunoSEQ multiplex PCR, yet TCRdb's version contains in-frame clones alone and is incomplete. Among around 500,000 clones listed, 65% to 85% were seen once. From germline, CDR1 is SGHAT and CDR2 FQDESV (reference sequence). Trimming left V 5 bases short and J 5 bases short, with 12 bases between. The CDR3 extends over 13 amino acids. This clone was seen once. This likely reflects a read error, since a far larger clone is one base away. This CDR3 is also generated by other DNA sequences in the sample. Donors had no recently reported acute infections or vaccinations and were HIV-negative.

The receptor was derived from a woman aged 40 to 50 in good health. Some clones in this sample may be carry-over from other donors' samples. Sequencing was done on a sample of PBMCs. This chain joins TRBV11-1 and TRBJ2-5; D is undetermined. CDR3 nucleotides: TGTGCCAGCAGCGCTCGTACATCGGAGACCCAGTACTTC. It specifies CASSARTSETQYF. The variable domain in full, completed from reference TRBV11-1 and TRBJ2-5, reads EAEVAQSPRYKITEKSQAVAFWCDPISGHATLYWYRQILGQGPELLVQFQDESVVDDSQLPKDRFSAERLKGVDSTLKIQPAELGDSAMYLCASSARTSETQYFGPGTRLLVL.